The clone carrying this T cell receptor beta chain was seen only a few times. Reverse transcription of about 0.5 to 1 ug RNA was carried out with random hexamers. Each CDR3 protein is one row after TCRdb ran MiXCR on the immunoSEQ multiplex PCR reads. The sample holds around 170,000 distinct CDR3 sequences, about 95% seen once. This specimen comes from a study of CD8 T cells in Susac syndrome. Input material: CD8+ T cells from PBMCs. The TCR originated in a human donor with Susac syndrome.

CDR3 sequence reads: CASSYSNQPQHF. In nucleotides, the CDR3 is TGTGCCAGCTCCTATAGCAATCAGCCCCAGCATTTT. This rearrangement joins TRBV27 to TRBJ1-5, with D hard to call. CDR1 and CDR2 from the germline V gene are MNHEY and SMNVEV (reference sequence). The CDR3 extends over 12 amino acids. Trimming removed 8 bases at V and 0 bases at J, with 5 bases between.